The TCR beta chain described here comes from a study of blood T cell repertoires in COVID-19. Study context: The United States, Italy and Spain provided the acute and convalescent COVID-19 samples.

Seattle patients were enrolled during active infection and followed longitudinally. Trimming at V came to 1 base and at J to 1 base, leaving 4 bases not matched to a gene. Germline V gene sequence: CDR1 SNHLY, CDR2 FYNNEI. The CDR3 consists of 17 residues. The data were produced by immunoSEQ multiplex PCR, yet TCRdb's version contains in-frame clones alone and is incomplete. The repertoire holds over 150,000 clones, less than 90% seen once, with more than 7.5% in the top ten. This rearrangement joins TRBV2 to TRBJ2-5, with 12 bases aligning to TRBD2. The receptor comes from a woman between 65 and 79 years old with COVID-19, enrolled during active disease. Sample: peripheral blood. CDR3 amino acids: CASSEETSGSGQETQYF. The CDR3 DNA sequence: TGTGCCAGCAGTGAAGAGACTAGCGGGAGCGGCCAAGAGACCCAGTACTTC.